This TCR beta chain was identified in a study of cytomegalovirus exposure and HLA in healthy donors (dated by TCRdb to 2015 to 2018). As for the study more broadly: In an earlier analysis of under 750 of the donors, 276 Gb of sequence data and 117 million unique TCR beta sequences from 150 million to 200 million T cells were reported. About 5 DR-DQ haplotypes were handled as single units for association and clustering, since linkage in the cohort was strong. In a later analysis, previously published TCR beta repertoires from several hundred donors were re-analyzed and high-resolution HLA genotyping was added so that TCR occurrence patterns could be studied. An early release covering 500 to 750 HLA-typed donors comprised roughly 300 gigabases of sequencing data and 85 million or so unique TCR sequences. In addition to the first cohort of roughly 670 subjects, a separate validation cohort of approximately 110 different subjects was used. Every repertoire in the discovery cohort had been generated on one and the same sequencing platform. Alongside the repertoire data, information on donor age, sex, ethnicity and CMV serostatus was compiled. On average, around 230,000 unique TCR beta nucleotide sequences were sequenced per donor among 350 to 400 genotyped donors of the cohort, with about 19% of those sequences being non-productive. Of the 398 genotyped donors, approximately 83% fell in the genetic ancestry cluster associated with self-reported Caucasian donors. HLA typing included class I and class II loci at four-digit resolution. In the later analysis, no new phenotypic data were used to find candidate immune exposures; instead, reliance was placed on TCR beta sequences and their occurrence across donors. The study profiled the T cell repertoires of under 850 subjects by immunosequencing and related them to cytomegalovirus serostatus. The study aimed to test whether signatures of past pathogen exposure could be identified by cataloging public T cell receptors. To predict cytomegalovirus infection status, the study brought together high-throughput TCR immunosequencing, statistical association of individual TCRs with disease status, and machine learning. Genome-wide SNP genotypes for about 65% of the 666 donors were used in a later genetic analysis, which treated that subset as a discovery cohort. The number of typed donors differed by locus: roughly 629-640 for A, B, C, DRB1 and DQB1; some 540 for DQA1; around 610 for DPA1; and around 470 for DPB1. To decide whether each TCR beta V gene segment behaved as functional or pseudogenic, an earlier analysis of some 540 of the donors relied on high-throughput TCR beta sequencing. What the work shows at the level of the full study, not this receptor alone: In a later analysis, more than 15,000 TCR beta sequences were associated with specific HLA alleles at a false discovery rate of 0.05. A further reported finding was that TCR beta sequences accurately predicted the HLA-A and HLA-B alleles for most subjects in the first cohort. Because HLA typing was unavailable for some donors at each locus, only the typed subset was used in association tests. The study gave a list of 150 to 200 TCR beta chains associated with cytomegalovirus. A later analysis reported that several top co-occurrence clusters appeared linked to parvovirus B19, influenza, CMV and Epstein-Barr virus. In a later analysis, TCR association rates were found to vary across HLA loci, with the most associated TCRs seen for DRB1 alleles and the fewest for HLA-C alleles. An association between a missense DCLRE1C variant and V-gene and J-gene trimming of TCR beta chains was found in a later genetic analysis and replicated in an independent cohort. Immune exposure information for the cohort was limited to CMV serostatus. In a later analysis, HLA-associated TCR beta chains showed more clonal expansion and lower generation probabilities than non-associated chains that were equally common. Some IMGT-functional V segments, including TRBV6-2 and TRBV6-3, could not be told apart with the 87-base-pair reads, so those segments were excluded. According to a later analysis, most CMV-associated TCR beta chains appeared to be HLA-restricted, and the HLA associations seemed to be driven largely by CMV exposure. Over 15 rarely observed V segments, including chromosome 9 orphons, were excluded from the earlier analysis of several hundred of the donors because counts were too low. Correlated functional status among segregating V segments might reflect linkage disequilibrium, but an unknown experimental factor could not be ruled out. In this cohort, only TCR beta chains were sequenced, and detectable features were limited by the absence of alpha or paired-chain data. The classifier was reported to diagnose cytomegalovirus status with high specificity and sensitivity in both the original and validation cohorts. The sequencing pipeline was judged likely to have produced a cluster of highly shared sequence variants as a technical artifact. Assigning TCR associations to individual alleles was difficult when HLA alleles, especially DR and DQ, strongly co-occurred. In a later genetic analysis, fewer N-insertions in productive TCRs were reported among donors in an Asian-associated ancestry cluster than the approximately 670-donor mean. The authors suggested that the approach could potentially be generalized to other disease states and immunological phenotypes. In an earlier analysis of around 600 of the donors, most TCR beta V segments appeared in productive rearrangements about 87% or about 30% of the time, broadly matching IMGT annotations. In vitro tests confirmed that a few of the cytomegalovirus-associated TCR beta chains recognize cytomegalovirus antigens. Presence/absence analyses assumed roughly uniform sequencing depth across donors, an assumption that may not hold. While some public TCRs were present in many individuals, most TCR sequences turned up only very rarely across donors.

Reading the germline V gene (reference sequence) gives CDR1 GTSNPN and CDR2 SVGIG. Counted from cysteine to phenylalanine, this CDR3 has 14 amino acids. Only the CDR3 DNA is retained, 42 bases long and in frame from the first base. Trimmed from V: 3 bases; trimmed from J: 5 bases; junction bases lacking a gene match: 5. The library was obtained by the immunoSEQ multiplex PCR assay. A mixture of 60 forward primers for TCR Vbeta segments and 13 reverse primers for TCR Jbeta segments was used in the multiplex PCR. Amplification of the CDR3 region of rearranged TCR beta genes was performed with a multiplex PCR assay on genomic DNA. The Illumina HiSeq System was used to sequence the amplified TCR beta libraries as 87-base-pair reads. For the original study's pipeline: A later analysis tallied 80 million to 95 million unique TCR beta chains across the 610 or so repertoires, and about 12 million of those chains were shared by two or more donors. Raw reads were error-corrected and collapsed into unique sequences by a nearest-neighbor algorithm in which closely related sequences were merged to remove PCR and sequencing errors. To assign V, D and J gene segments, CDR3 sequences were aligned to IMGT reference sequences. For a sequence to be retained, a match of at least six nucleotides to both a V gene segment and a J gene segment was required. A rearrangement counted as productive if the CDR3 had no stop codons and remained in frame with V and J, and every other rearrangement counted as non-productive. Following IMGT convention, CDR3 was defined as the stretch from the second conserved V-encoded cysteine to the conserved J-encoded phenylalanine. Sequences without an unambiguous match to a single V gene segment were excluded from the earlier analysis of almost 600 of the donors. In an earlier analysis of around 600 of the donors, V segments were called functional above 56.7% productive rearrangements and were called segregating when the between-donor standard deviation exceeded 5%. To diagnose cytomegalovirus status from the catalog of TCR beta chain sequences, a statistical classification framework was built. A later analysis assigned V and J genes by comparing TCR nucleotide sequences with IMGT/GENE-DB human TR gene sequences. In a later analysis, CDR3 sequences and most-parsimonious VDJ recombination scenarios were assigned using the TCRdist pipeline. A later analysis defined each TCR beta chain by its CDR3 amino acid sequence plus V-gene family, and excluded reads lacking a unique V-gene family. A later analysis removed nearly 600 highly shared, low-generation-probability nucleotide sequences to deal with suspected cross-contamination and a sequencing artifact. A later analysis calculated a clonal expansion index for each public chain from normalized within-repertoire ranks of inferred template counts. A later analysis computed generation probabilities with a VDJ recombination model fitted to out-of-frame rearrangements, and checked the results against IGoR. In a later analysis, hypergeometric tests were used to score TCR-TCR, TCR-HLA and TCR-CMV co-occurrence, with a repertoire-size bias correction applied to TCR pairs. False discovery rates were estimated in a later analysis by permuting HLA or CMV assignments 20 times. In a later analysis, co-occurring TCRs were grouped using DBSCAN, with TCRdist sequence similarity added in when clustering inside HLA-allele-positive subsets. Repertoires with fewer than 30,000 or more than 120,000 public chains, plus five repertoires with anomalous nucleotide sharing, were excluded from co-occurrence clustering. In TCRdb, the immuneACCESS table is reduced to in-frame sequences with V and J assigned. These tables do not hold every clone; where another copy was compared, an unresolved V gene accounts for under half, and the others remain unexplained. V, J and clone size derive from that table, while D and trimming were established from the DNA sequence. The sample table contains 150,000 to 200,000 clones; only one count was recorded for over 80% of them. Roughly 4.5% of the sample is in the top ten clones.

In total, about 650 healthy bone marrow donors made up the cohort. Cohort members were all nominally healthy when sampled, although unrecorded immune exposures were likely present. The donor tested CMV seropositive, placing the donor among the 289 seropositive members of the cohort. Every donor gave a peripheral blood sample, and the peripheral blood mononuclear cells from that sample were used for TCR beta sequencing. The Qiagen DNeasy Blood Extraction Kit was used to extract genomic DNA from the blood cell samples. Turning to this clone: The antigen this receptor binds is unknown. Nothing much larger sits one base from this clone, and base qualities are not available.

The sequence joins TRBV30 to TRBJ1-4, and TRBD1 aligns with 8 junction nucleotides. This TCR was recovered from a man aged 45-65 years in good health and CMV-seropositive. The material sequenced was PBMCs. In nucleotides, the sequence is TGTGCCTGGAGGACAGGGGTTTGGAATGAAAAACTGTTTTTT. It is translated as CAWRTGVWNEKLFF.